These T cell receptor beta chains were read from a single sample in a study of T-cell memory formation after mild COVID-19. Via MiXCR, TCRdb re-called the 5' RACE reads, giving one row per CDR3 protein. The sample yields roughly 190,000 distinct CDR3 sequences, around 25% seen once. The specimen sequenced was PBMCs or a T cell subset sorted from them (not recorded which). The source is an adult woman who had mild COVID-19 (a few samples of this study predate the infection). Cell type and time point are not known. Both conserved end residues are part of each CDR3. A D gene is named only where the DNA matches it firmly. Only some rows state a clone size, as once, few, many or a class for expanded clones.

TGCGCCAGCAGCCACGGGACAGGGGAAAACGAGCAGTACTTC | CASSHGTGENEQYF | TRBV4-1 | . | TRBD1 | TRBJ2-7
TGTGCCTCGAATTATGGGTATGGCGGGGAGCTGTTTTTT | CASNYGYGGELFF | TRBV2 | few | . | TRBJ2-2
TGTGCCAGCAGCTTACGGGCGGACGTCTATGCTGGGGCCAACGTCCTGACTTTC | CASSLRADVYAGANVLTF | TRBV7-3 | . | . | TRBJ2-6
TGTGCCAGCAGCTTAGTGGGGGGCTATGGCTACACCTTC | CASSLVGGYGYTF | TRBV11-2 | . | . | TRBJ1-2
TGTGCCAGCACTCTATCCAACTACGAGCAGTACTTC | CASTLSNYEQYF | TRBV12-3/TRBV12-4 | few | . | TRBJ2-7
TGTGCCAGCAGTTCGGACGACAGGGGCCACAATGAGCAGTTCTTC | CASSSDDRGHNEQFF | TRBV12-3/TRBV12-4 | . | TRBD1 | TRBJ2-1
TGTGCCACCAGTGACCCCTCCCTGACTAGCGGGAGTTCGTACTACAATGAGCAGTTCTTC | CATSDPSLTSGSSYYNEQFF | TRBV24-1 | few | TRBD2 | TRBJ2-1
TGTGCCAGCAGTTCAACAGGGGGCGGCCTTTGGTACAATGAGCAGTTCTTC | CASSSTGGGLWYNEQFF | TRBV6-2/TRBV6-3 | few | TRBD1 | TRBJ2-1
TGTGCCAGTAGTATCCCCGGGACAGGGAACTACGAGCAGTACTTC | CASSIPGTGNYEQYF | TRBV19 | . | TRBD1 | TRBJ2-7
TGTGCCAGCATCCTGGACGGGGAACGCTACAATGAGCAGTTCTTC | CASILDGERYNEQFF | TRBV5-6 | . | . | TRBJ2-1
TGTGCCAGCAGCAACCGACACCTGAGAGAGCCCCAGCATTTT | CASSNRHLREPQHF | TRBV12-3/TRBV12-4 | . | . | TRBJ1-5
TGTGCCATCAGTGAGTCATCAGGGAGGGTATACGAGCAGTACTTC | CAISESSGRVYEQYF | TRBV10-3 | . | TRBD2 | TRBJ2-7
TGTGCCAGCAGCCCCAGCGGGAGGTACGCCTACAATGAGCAGTTCTTC | CASSPSGRYAYNEQFF | TRBV7-8 | . | TRBD2 | TRBJ2-1
TGTGCCAGCAGTAGTGCGAACACCGGGGAGCTGTTTTTT | CASSSANTGELFF | TRBV25-1 | few | . | TRBJ2-2
TGTGCCAGCAGCGAGGACGCACAGATCTATGGCTACACCTTC | CASSEDAQIYGYTF | TRBV2 | . | . | TRBJ1-2
TGTGCCAGCAGCCGGGCGCCGACACGGGGGTCTCTTCAAGAGACCCAGTACTTC | CASSRAPTRGSLQETQYF | TRBV5-6 | . | . | TRBJ2-5
TGTGCCAGCAGCGGCATGAATATGAACACTGAAGCTTTCTTT | CASSGMNMNTEAFF | TRBV7-9 | . | . | TRBJ1-1
TGTGCCATCAGGGAAGGAGGGACTGAAGCTTTCTTT | CAIREGGTEAFF | TRBV10-3 | few | . | TRBJ1-1
TGTGCCAGCAGGCAGCAGGCGAACACCGGGGAGCTGTTTTTT | CASRQQANTGELFF | TRBV7-3 | . | . | TRBJ2-2
TGCAGTGCTAGGGCCGGACAGGAAAGCCAAGAGACCCAGTACTTC | CSARAGQESQETQYF | TRBV20-1 | few | TRBD1 | TRBJ2-5
TGTGCCAGCAGCTTATCCGCGGGACAGACTAATGAAAAACTGTTTTTT | CASSLSAGQTNEKLFF | TRBV7-2 | . | TRBD1 | TRBJ1-4
TGTGCCAGCAGCCAAGTCGCGGCGGAGCTGTTTTTT | CASSQVAAELFF | TRBV14 | few | . | TRBJ2-2
TGTGCCAGCAGCTTAGAGGCGGCGGGTCTTCAGTTCTTC | CASSLEAAGLQFF | TRBV7-9 | . | . | TRBJ2-1
TGTGCCAGCAGCTTATCGACTGGGAGCACTGAAGCTTTCTTT | CASSLSTGSTEAFF | TRBV7-6 | few | . | TRBJ1-1
TGCAGTGCTCCCGGGACAGGGGTAGAGACCCAGTACTTC | CSAPGTGVETQYF | TRBV20-1 | . | TRBD1 | TRBJ2-5
TGCGCCAGCAGCTTGGTGGCTAGCGGGAGTAATGAGCAGTTCTTC | CASSLVASGSNEQFF | TRBV5-1 | . | TRBD2 | TRBJ2-1
TGCAGCGTTGCCAACGACTACGAGCAGTACTTC | CSVANDYEQYF | TRBV29-1 | . | . | TRBJ2-7
TGTGCCAGCAGGTCAGGGGCTTTGACGGGGAACACTGAAGCTTTCTTT | CASRSGALTGNTEAFF | TRBV6-2/TRBV6-3 | . | . | TRBJ1-1
TGTGCCAGATCGCCGGGACAGGGGTTGTACACTGAAGCTTTCTTT | CARSPGQGLYTEAFF | TRBV27 | . | TRBD1 | TRBJ1-1
TGTGCCAGCAGGCACGACAGGGGAAACACTGAAGCTTTCTTT | CASRHDRGNTEAFF | TRBV12-3/TRBV12-4 | many | TRBD1 | TRBJ1-1